These T cell receptor beta chains were read from a single sample in a study of blood T cell repertoires in COVID-19. TCRdb's copy holds only in-frame clones and misses some; the assay was immunoSEQ multiplex PCR. The table lists more than 100,000 clones, more than 80% of them singletons. What was sequenced was peripheral blood. The receptors shown here come from a human donor in a cohort sampled during active COVID-19. Each CDR3 is given with its conserved first and last residue. Each record gives: clone size, V gene, J gene, D gene, CDR3 protein, CDR3 DNA. The D gene is left open where the match is weak. The size entry is marked missing in some rows and otherwise reads once, few, many or a size class.

abundance: -
v_gene: TRBV29-1
j_gene: TRBJ1-2
d_gene: -
CDR3aa: CSVVGGSDYGYTF
CDR3nt: TGCAGCGTTGTGGGGGGGTCGGACTATGGCTACACCTTC

abundance: -
v_gene: TRBV12-5
j_gene: TRBJ1-1
d_gene: TRBD1
CDR3aa: CASGLVDRQGAFF
CDR3nt: TGTGCTAGTGGTTTGGTAGACCGACAGGGCGCTTTCTTT

abundance: -
v_gene: TRBV3-1/TRBV3-2
j_gene: TRBJ2-6
d_gene: TRBD1
CDR3aa: CASSQIPGQGYGANVLTF
CDR3nt: TGTGCCAGCAGCCAGATACCGGGACAGGGTTATGGGGCCAACGTCCTGACTTTC

abundance: -
v_gene: TRBV6-5
j_gene: TRBJ1-4
d_gene: -
CDR3aa: CASRNGRFGEKLFF
CDR3nt: TGTGCCAGCAGGAATGGGAGGTTCGGTGAAAAACTGTTTTTT

abundance: -
v_gene: TRBV9
j_gene: TRBJ1-1
d_gene: TRBD1
CDR3aa: CASSVDQGGSTNTEAFF
CDR3nt: TGTGCCAGCAGCGTAGATCAGGGGGGCTCCACGAACACTGAAGCTTTCTTT

abundance: once
v_gene: TRBV3-1/TRBV3-2
j_gene: TRBJ1-2
d_gene: TRBD1
CDR3aa: CASSPPGQGGGGYTF
CDR3nt: TGTGCCAGCAGCCCTCCGGGACAGGGGGGTGGCGGCTACACCTTC

abundance: -
v_gene: TRBV19
j_gene: TRBJ1-1
d_gene: TRBD1
CDR3aa: CASSNRGWRTEAFF
CDR3nt: TGTGCCAGTAGTAACAGGGGATGGCGGACTGAAGCTTTCTTT

abundance: -
v_gene: TRBV5-1
j_gene: TRBJ2-3
d_gene: -
CDR3aa: CASMNPGADTQYF
CDR3nt: TGCGCCAGCATGAACCCAGGGGCAGATACGCAGTATTTT

abundance: -
v_gene: TRBV5-6
j_gene: TRBJ2-7
d_gene: TRBD2
CDR3aa: CASSLGGRGDYEQYF
CDR3nt: TGTGCCAGCAGCCTGGGAGGGCGAGGCGACTACGAGCAGTACTTC

abundance: once
v_gene: TRBV15
j_gene: TRBJ1-5
d_gene: -
CDR3aa: CATSRDNRARQPQHF
CDR3nt: TGTGCCACCAGCAGAGATAACAGGGCGAGGCAGCCCCAGCATTTT

abundance: -
v_gene: TRBV12-3/TRBV12-4
j_gene: TRBJ1-2
d_gene: -
CDR3aa: CASSRTGVYGYTF
CDR3nt: TGTGCCAGCAGTCGCACAGGCGTCTATGGCTACACCTTC

abundance: -
v_gene: TRBV10-2
j_gene: TRBJ2-1
d_gene: TRBD2
CDR3aa: CASSESGRLAGYHEQFF
CDR3nt: TGCGCCAGCAGTGAGTCGGGTCGGCTAGCGGGGTACCATGAGCAGTTCTTC

abundance: once
v_gene: TRBV19
j_gene: TRBJ1-1
d_gene: -
CDR3aa: CASNMGGLGYTEAFF
CDR3nt: TGTGCCAGTAACATGGGGGGACTAGGGTACACTGAAGCTTTCTTT

abundance: -
v_gene: TRBV6-2/TRBV6-3
j_gene: TRBJ1-6
d_gene: -
CDR3aa: CASSYLEAGQSGSPLHF
CDR3nt: TGTGCCAGCAGTTACTTAGAAGCAGGACAGTCCGGATCACCCCTCCACTTT

abundance: few
v_gene: TRBV12-3/TRBV12-4
j_gene: TRBJ2-7
d_gene: -
CDR3aa: CASSLARGEQYF
CDR3nt: TGTGCCAGCAGTTTAGCGCGGGGAGAGCAGTACTTC

abundance: -
v_gene: TRBV27
j_gene: TRBJ2-5
d_gene: TRBD2
CDR3aa: CASSPLSGGAPEKETQYF
CDR3nt: TGTGCCAGCAGTCCATTAAGCGGGGGGGCTCCCGAGAAGGAGACCCAGTACTTC

abundance: -
v_gene: TRBV5-1
j_gene: TRBJ2-5
d_gene: TRBD2
CDR3aa: CASSPSGGPQETQYF
CDR3nt: TGCGCCAGCAGCCCGAGCGGGGGGCCCCAAGAGACCCAGTACTTC

abundance: -
v_gene: TRBV6-6
j_gene: TRBJ2-3
d_gene: TRBD2
CDR3aa: CASSSQWGGADTQYF
CDR3nt: TGTGCCAGCAGTTCCCAATGGGGGGGGGCAGATACGCAGTATTTT

abundance: -
v_gene: TRBV18
j_gene: TRBJ1-5
d_gene: TRBD1
CDR3aa: CASSPSLRDRSQPQHF
CDR3nt: TGTGCCAGCTCACCATCACTCCGGGACAGGAGTCAGCCCCAGCATTTT

abundance: -
v_gene: TRBV19
j_gene: TRBJ2-2
d_gene: TRBD2
CDR3aa: CASSPVSGGVPGELFF
CDR3nt: TGTGCCAGTAGTCCAGTTAGCGGGGGGGTTCCCGGGGAGCTGTTTTTT

abundance: -
v_gene: TRBV7-3
j_gene: TRBJ2-3
d_gene: TRBD1
CDR3aa: CASSSSATGLGFTDTQYF
CDR3nt: TGTGCCAGCAGCTCCTCGGCGACAGGGTTGGGGTTCACAGATACGCAGTATTTT

abundance: medium-sized
v_gene: TRBV6-1
j_gene: TRBJ2-7
d_gene: TRBD1
CDR3aa: CASSERGTGSYEQYF
CDR3nt: TGTGCCAGCAGTGAACGGGGGACAGGGTCCTACGAGCAGTACTTC

abundance: -
v_gene: TRBV20-1
j_gene: TRBJ1-1
d_gene: TRBD1
CDR3aa: CSAGTGRGAFF
CDR3nt: TGCAGTGCTGGGACAGGGAGGGGAGCTTTCTTT

abundance: -
v_gene: TRBV3-1/TRBV3-2
j_gene: TRBJ2-7
d_gene: TRBD1
CDR3aa: CASSQDITGGVYEQYF
CDR3nt: TGTGCCAGCAGCCAAGATATTACAGGGGGCGTATACGAGCAGTACTTC

abundance: -
v_gene: TRBV27
j_gene: TRBJ1-5
d_gene: -
CDR3aa: CASSRDTLPNQPQHF
CDR3nt: TGTGCCAGCAGTAGGGACACCTTGCCGAATCAGCCCCAGCATTTT

abundance: -
v_gene: TRBV6-5
j_gene: TRBJ1-1
d_gene: -
CDR3aa: CASSYSRGTEAFF
CDR3nt: TGTGCCAGCAGTTACTCCCGGGGGACTGAAGCTTTCTTT

abundance: -
v_gene: TRBV7-3
j_gene: TRBJ1-1
d_gene: -
CDR3aa: CASSPGGNTEAFF
CDR3nt: TGTGCCAGCAGCCCCGGGGGGAACACTGAAGCTTTCTTT

abundance: -
v_gene: TRBV18
j_gene: TRBJ2-3
d_gene: -
CDR3aa: CASSGQGLSTQYF
CDR3nt: TGTGCCAGCTCAGGGCAGGGATTGAGTACGCAGTATTTT

abundance: -
v_gene: TRBV7-9
j_gene: TRBJ1-1
d_gene: -
CDR3aa: CASSLETVEAFF
CDR3nt: TGTGCCAGCAGCTTGGAGACAGTGGAAGCTTTCTTT

abundance: -
v_gene: TRBV5-1
j_gene: TRBJ2-1
d_gene: -
CDR3aa: CASSLAAVGEQFF
CDR3nt: TGCGCCAGCAGCTTGGCCGCGGTAGGTGAGCAGTTCTTC

abundance: -
v_gene: TRBV7-9
j_gene: TRBJ2-5
d_gene: TRBD1
CDR3aa: CASSPFRDRGEMGETQYF
CDR3nt: TGTGCCAGCAGCCCTTTCCGGGACAGGGGGGAAATGGGGGAGACCCAGTACTTC

abundance: -
v_gene: TRBV5-1
j_gene: TRBJ2-7
d_gene: TRBD2
CDR3aa: CASSSSGAAYEQYF
CDR3nt: TGCGCCAGCAGCTCTAGCGGGGCCGCCTACGAGCAGTACTTC

abundance: -
v_gene: TRBV7-8
j_gene: TRBJ1-1
d_gene: TRBD1
CDR3aa: CASSSPTGMNTEAFF
CDR3nt: TGTGCCAGCAGCTCCCCGACAGGGATGAACACTGAAGCTTTCTTT

abundance: once
v_gene: TRBV21-1
j_gene: TRBJ2-1
d_gene: -
CDR3aa: CASSTDRTGGYNEQFF
CDR3nt: TGTGCCAGCAGCACCGACCGGACAGGGGGCTACAATGAGCAGTTCTTC

abundance: -
v_gene: TRBV7-9
j_gene: TRBJ2-7
d_gene: TRBD1
CDR3aa: CASSAQTGFEQYF
CDR3nt: TGTGCCAGCAGCGCCCAGACAGGGTTCGAGCAGTACTTC

abundance: once
v_gene: TRBV19
j_gene: TRBJ1-4
d_gene: -
CDR3aa: CASNLGRDEREKLFF
CDR3nt: TGTGCCAGTAACCTAGGGAGGGACGAGCGTGAAAAACTGTTTTTT

abundance: -
v_gene: TRBV9
j_gene: TRBJ1-6
d_gene: -
CDR3aa: CASSVKPRGEDSPLHF
CDR3nt: TGTGCCAGCAGCGTAAAACCCCGCGGGGAGGATTCACCCCTCCACTTT